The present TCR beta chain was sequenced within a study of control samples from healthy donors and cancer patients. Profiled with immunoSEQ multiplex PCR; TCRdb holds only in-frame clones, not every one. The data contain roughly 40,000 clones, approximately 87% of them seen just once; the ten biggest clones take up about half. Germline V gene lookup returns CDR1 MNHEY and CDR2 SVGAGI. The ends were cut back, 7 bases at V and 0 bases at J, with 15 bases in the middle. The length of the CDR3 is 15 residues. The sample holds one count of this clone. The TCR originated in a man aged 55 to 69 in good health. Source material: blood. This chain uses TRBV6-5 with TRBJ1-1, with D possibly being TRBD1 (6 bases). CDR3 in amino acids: CASTKKGGLNTEAFF. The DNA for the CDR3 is TGTGCCAGCACCAAGAAGGGGGGGCTGAACACTGAAGCTTTCTTT.